A selection of T cell receptor beta chains follows, all from one sample in a study of blood T cell repertoires in COVID-19. Profiling relied on immunoSEQ multiplex PCR, and the TCRdb table lists in-frame clones only, not all of them. The data contain roughly 100,000 clones, roughly 87% of them singletons. The material sequenced was peripheral blood. Receptors originate from a human donor in a cohort sampled during active COVID-19. The CDR3 runs from the conserved cysteine through the conserved F or W.

TRBJ2-5 | TRBV6-5 | CASSYAATSGGMAQYF
TRBJ2-7 | TRBV28 | CASSLIGGREGSFHYEQYF
TRBJ1-3 | TRBV19 | CASMGTYGNTIYF
TRBJ1-5 | TRBV27 | CASSLGTGANQPQHF
TRBJ2-3 | TRBV5-1 | CATRGLSGEFTDTQYF
TRBJ1-1 | TRBV5-4 | CASSLDSMNTEAFF
TRBJ2-1 | TRBV5-6 | CASSSYNEQFF
TRBJ2-2 | TRBV18 | CASSPPITGELFF
TRBJ1-4 | TRBV5-4 | CASSSGGGRSGEKLFF
TRBJ1-6 | TRBV7-2 | CASSFSGSYNSPLHF
TRBJ2-3 | TRBV3-1/TRBV3-2 | CASSHGTSGRTYTQYF
TRBJ1-2 | TRBV4-1 | CASSPPGQVGGYTF
TRBJ1-2 | TRBV10-3 | CATGGQTYSYGYTF
TRBJ2-7 | TRBV7-8 | CASSLAPGIPSYEQYF
TRBJ1-1 | TRBV19 | CASSRSVPSTEAFF
TRBJ1-2 | TRBV30 | CAWGQDFGYGYTF
TRBJ1-4 | TRBV5-1 | CASNEYPGEKLFF
TRBJ2-1 | TRBV5-6 | CASSTSGDLNEQFF
TRBJ2-7 | TRBV6-6 | CASSSFYEQYF
TRBJ2-3 | TRBV5-1 | CASSFSTDTQYF
TRBJ2-1 | TRBV5-1 | CASSLAPGGSFGEQFF
TRBJ1-1 | TRBV7-9 | CASSGDLNTEAFF
TRBJ1-5 | TRBV12-3/TRBV12-4 | CASSLDRRQPQHF
TRBJ1-5 | TRBV28 | CASRTGGDNSNQPQHF
TRBJ2-3 | TRBV28 | CASSVAGVVHNTQYF
TRBJ2-7 | TRBV5-4 | CASSRGAPSGMSYEQYF
TRBJ2-1 | TRBV18 | CASRTSGNYNEQFF
TRBJ2-5 | TRBV11-2 | CASSSWEGGETQYF
TRBJ1-1 | TRBV5-1 | CASSWADRVNTEAFF
TRBJ1-2 | TRBV28 | CASRVTGGWGGYTF
TRBJ1-2 | TRBV9 | CASSRHRAGYGYTF
TRBJ2-3 | TRBV7-9 | CASSLGLAGEVADTQYF
TRBJ2-1 | TRBV5-4 | CASSLMRYNEQFF
TRBJ2-3 | TRBV7-6 | CASSLGTGTNTDTQYF
TRBJ2-5 | TRBV5-1 | CASSLSPGQETQYF
TRBJ2-3 | TRBV5-1 | CASSLLDQRNTDTQYF
TRBJ2-1 | TRBV28 | CASRPLAGGNNEQFF
TRBJ2-5 | TRBV11-2 | CASSLDGQGAVETQYF
TRBJ1-1 | TRBV6-1 | CASSEARVVNTEAFF
TRBJ2-7 | TRBV19 | CASSYTGGLSYEQYF
TRBJ2-7 | TRBV2 | CASSLVLQQGYEQYF
TRBJ2-1 | TRBV4-1 | CASSPLAGGRFLNEQFF
TRBJ2-5 | TRBV24-1 | CATSDPGTSGQETQYF
TRBJ2-1 | TRBV29-1 | CSVAGTSGAQEQFF
TRBJ1-6 | TRBV6-5 | CASGTDYNSPLHF
TRBJ2-1 | TRBV11-3 | CASSFDSYNEQFF
TRBJ2-3 | TRBV24-1 | CATSENDSGEWGDTQYF
TRBJ2-1 | TRBV4-2 | CASSQAISPVQFF
TRBJ2-7 | TRBV5-1 | CASSLIEFTSEQYF
TRBJ2-7 | TRBV6-5 | CASSRSNTYEQYF
TRBJ2-2 | TRBV18 | CASSPYPAGTGELFF
TRBJ1-1 | TRBV24-1 | CATSDPGQNTEAFF
TRBJ2-7 | TRBV10-1 | CASSETRSGEQYF
TRBJ1-2 | TRBV11-2 | CASSPNRAGGYTF